Shown below are 21 T cell receptor beta chains from a single sample sequenced in a study of control samples from healthy donors and cancer patients. Sequencing used immunoSEQ multiplex PCR; TCRdb keeps in-frame clones, though not all of them. The sample gives some 140,000 clones, roughly 94% of which show up once; approximately 6% is in the top ten. The sample taken for sequencing was blood. Receptors were obtained from a man aged 35 to 55 in good health.

V usage is TRBV28 and J usage is TRBJ1-2; D possibly corresponds to TRBD1 (5 bases). Germline V gene sequence: CDR1 MDHEN, CDR2 SYDVKM. Trimming left V 2 bases short and J 4 bases short, with 11 bases between. The CDR3 length is 14 residues. The CDR3 sequence: CASSLPGPTYGYTF. As DNA, the CDR3 is TGTGCCAGCAGTTTACCGGGACCCACCTATGGCTACACCTTC.

This chain joins TRBV28 and TRBJ1-3, with 10 bases identical to TRBD1. Trimming cost V 9 bases and J 4 bases; bases outside gene matches: 15. CDR1 MDHEN and CDR2 SYDVKM come from the germline V gene. CDR3 length: 17 amino acids. Written as DNA, the CDR3 is TGTGCCAGTCGGGACAGGGGATTGAGAGAGCGGGGAAACACCATATATTTT. It specifies CASRDRGLRERGNTIYF.

This chain joins TRBV10-2 and TRBJ1-3; the D gene is possibly TRBD1 (5 bases). V lost 6 bases and J 5 bases, leaving 14 bases between the germline ends. The CDR3 has 14 amino acids. Germline loops: CDR1 WSHSY, CDR2 SAAADI. CDR3 sequence: CASRGAGKRNTIYF. CDR3 nucleotides: TGCGCCAGCAGAGGAGCAGGGAAAAGAAACACCATATATTTT.

V usage is TRBV9 and J usage is TRBJ2-2; D is unclear. Deletions cut 0 bases from V and 5 bases from J, with 5 bases between. Germline V CDR1 and CDR2: SGDLS, YYNGEE. This CDR3 has 13 residues. CDR3 loop: CASSVEGTGELFF. CDR3 nucleotide sequence: TGTGCCAGCAGCGTAGAGGGAACCGGGGAGCTGTTTTTT.

The chain joins TRBV7-9 to TRBJ1-1; TRBD1 aligns across 7 bases. With 4 bases clipped from V and 4 bases from J, the junction kept 3 bases outside the gene matches. CDR1 is SEHNR and CDR2 is FQNEAQ in the germline V gene (reference sequence). The CDR3 runs to 13 residues. The chain's CDR3 is CASSSTGVTEAFF. The CDR3 DNA follows: TGTGCCAGCAGCTCAACAGGGGTCACTGAAGCTTTCTTT.

This sequence joins TRBV29-1 and TRBJ2-7; TRBD1 aligns across 7 bases. Trimming took 3 bases from V and 1 from J; bases not matched to a gene: 0. The CDR3 covers 12 residues. The germline V gene has CDR1 SQVTM and CDR2 ANQGSEA. CDR3 coding DNA: TGCAGCGTTGAGACAGGGTCCTACGAGCAGTACTTC. Its protein product is CSVETGSYEQYF.

This chain uses TRBV6-5 with TRBJ1-2, with D perhaps TRBD1 (5 bases). Trimming cost V 6 bases and J 4 bases, with 6 bases left between them. Looked up from germline, CDR1 is MNHEY and CDR2 is SVGAGI. The CDR3 covers 11 residues. In DNA form, the CDR3 reads TGTGCCAGCAGAGACAGCTATGGCTACACCTTC. Encoded protein: CASRDSYGYTF.

The V gene is TRBV19, the J gene TRBJ1-2, with 11 bases aligning to TRBD1. This CDR3 is 17 amino acids long. V shed 6 bases and J 5 bases; nucleotides not matched to a gene: 14. Germline CDR1 is LNHDA and CDR2 is SQIVND (reference sequence). The CDR3 loop is CASSSDRGRTIRYGYTF. In DNA form, the CDR3 reads TGTGCCAGTAGCTCGGACAGGGGGCGGACTATTCGGTATGGCTACACCTTC.

The rearrangement uses TRBV5-4 and TRBJ2-3; D may be TRBD1 or TRBD2 (5 bases each). CDR1 and CDR2 (germline): SGHNT, YYREEE (reference sequence). V lost 0 bases and J lost 6, with 5 bases in between. CDR3 length: 12 amino acids. The CDR3 DNA reads TGTGCCAGCAGCTTGGGGGGGGATACGCAGTATTTT. It specifies CASSLGGDTQYF. The full variable domain, its missing parts supplied by reference TRBV5-4 and TRBJ2-3, is ETGVTQSPTHLIKTRGQQVTLRCSSQSGHNTVSWYQQALGQGPQFIFQYYREEENGRGNFPPRFSGLQFPNYSSELNVNALELDDSALYLCASSLGGDTQYFGPGTRLTVL.

The chain combines TRBV20-1 with TRBJ2-5, with 8 bases that match TRBD1. Germline CDR1 and CDR2: DFQATT and SNEGSKA (reference sequence). CDR3 length equals 13 residues. V shed 3 bases and J 4 bases; nucleotides not matched to a gene: 4. The CDR3 DNA reads TGCAGTGCTAGTCAGGGGGCACTAGAGACCCAGTACTTC. Translating gives CSASQGALETQYF.

The chain employs TRBV19 and TRBJ1-1; D unclear. Germline-derived CDR1 and CDR2 are LNHDA and SQIVND (reference sequence). CDR3 length: 15 amino acids. V was clipped by 1 base and J by 1 base, with 10 bases between them. CDR3 region: CASSIVGQPNTEAFF. CDR3 nucleotide sequence: TGTGCCAGTAGTATAGTAGGGCAGCCGAACACTGAAGCTTTCTTT.

This sequence joins TRBV12-1 and TRBJ2-1; the table's D call, TRBD2, has no DNA check behind it. TRBV12-1 constitutes a pseudogene. CDR3 size: 16 residues. DNA of the CDR3: TGTGCCAGCAGCTTTGAAGCTAGCGGGGGGCTCAATGAGCAGTTCTTC. It codes for CASSFEASGGLNEQFF.

The genes are TRBV28 and TRBJ2-7, with D hard to call. The CDR3 extends over 13 amino acids. Germline CDR1 is MDHEN and CDR2 is SYDVKM. V gave up 6 bases and J gave up 7 bases, with 16 bases separating them. CDR3 region: CASSSGPTIEQYF. CDR3 DNA sequence: TGTGCCAGCAGCTCCGGGCCCACAATTGAGCAGTACTTC. The full variable domain, in which reference TRBV28 and TRBJ2-7 provide the parts outside the CDR3, is DVKVTQSSRYLVKRTGEKVFLECVQDMDHENMFWYRQDPGLGLRLIYFSYDVKMKEKGDIPEGYSVSREKKERFSLILESASTNQTSMYLCASSSGPTIEQYFGPGTRLTVT.

The V call is TRBV5-4, the J call TRBJ1-1, with TRBD1 as a possible D gene (5 bases). V was trimmed by 4 bases and J by 1 base, leaving 8 bases between them. CDR3 length equals 13 residues. Germline CDR1 SGHNT, CDR2 YYREEE (reference sequence). The DNA of the CDR3 is TGTGCCAGCAGCCCGGACAAGAACACTGAAGCTTTCTTT. Its translation is CASSPDKNTEAFF.

V is TRBV2 and J is TRBJ2-1; no definite D call. The CDR3 loop spans 15 amino acids. Trimming removed 6 bases from V and 6 bases from J, with 18 bases in between. In germline, CDR1 is SNHLY, CDR2 FYNNEI. CDR3 residues: CASRAALSRSNEQFF. For the CDR3, the DNA is TGTGCCAGCAGGGCCGCCTTATCTAGGTCCAATGAGCAGTTCTTC.

CDR3: CASSALGEGGIKAFF. In DNA, the CDR3 is TGTGCCAGTAGTGCCCTAGGGGAGGGCGGAATAAAAGCTTTCTTT. The rearrangement links TRBV19 to TRBJ1-1; D perhaps matches TRBD1 (5 bases). Trimming removed 5 bases from V and 9 bases from J, with 22 bases in between. Germline values: CDR1 LNHDA, CDR2 SQIVND (reference sequence). The CDR3 runs to 15 residues.

The genes are TRBV24-1 and TRBJ2-1, with 9 bases matching TRBD1. CDR1 is KGHDR, CDR2 SFDVKD, per germline. The CDR3 covers 16 residues. The V gene end was trimmed by 2 bases and the J gene end by 7 bases; junction bases not matched to a gene: 8. CDR3 sequence reads: CATSDSGTGYRNEQFF. The CDR3 DNA reads TGTGCCACCAGTGATTCCGGGACAGGGTATCGGAATGAGCAGTTCTTC.

The CDR3 is CASAGGSSGYTF. CDR3 sequence (DNA): TGTGCCAGCGCAGGGGGCTCGAGCGGCTACACCTTC. The chain combines TRBV6-6 with TRBJ1-2, with 8 nucleotides matching TRBD1. The ends lost 8 bases at V and 8 bases at J; junction bases unmatched: 7. CDR1 is MNHNY and CDR2 is SVGAGI in the germline V gene (reference sequence). The CDR3 totals 12 residues.

J is TRBJ1-6 and V is TRBV9; D not certain. Germline CDR1 SGDLS, CDR2 YYNGEE. CDR3 size: 13 residues. V was clipped by 4 bases and J by 9 bases, with 11 bases between them. In DNA form, the CDR3 reads TGTGCCAGCAGCCCGTCCCTGACTTCACCCCTCCACTTT. This sequence encodes CASSPSLTSPLHF.

CDR3 DNA sequence: TGTGCCAGCAGGGGTTACAATGAGCAGTTCTTC. As protein: CASRGYNEQFF. This chain connects TRBV11-2 to TRBJ2-1; D remains unclear. In germline, CDR1 is SGHAT, CDR2 FQNNGV. The CDR3 length is 11 residues. With 6 bases removed from V and 4 bases from J, the gap between germline ends came to 4 bases.

V gene TRBV7-9 combines with J gene TRBJ1-1; possibly TRBD1 for D (5 bases). This CDR3 has 13 residues. The V end was cut by 1 base, the J end by 5 bases, with 8 bases between. Germline V gene data show CDR1 as SEHNR and CDR2 as FQNEAQ (reference sequence). The DNA for the CDR3 is TGTGCCAGCAGCTTAGGGGGGAAAACTGAAGCTTTCTTT. As protein: CASSLGGKTEAFF.